These T cell receptor beta chains were read from a single sample in a study of cytotoxic CD8 clonotypes in ibrutinib-treated CLL. Clones were read by immunoSEQ multiplex PCR, and TCRdb kept only the in-frame ones, dropping some. The sample includes about 70,000 clones, around nine tenths of them seen just once. Sample: PBMCs, taken after 12 months of ibrutinib treatment. The receptors stem from a human donor with chronic lymphocytic leukemia. The CDR3 runs from the conserved cysteine through the conserved F or W. D genes are given only for firm matches. Only some rows state a clone size, as once, few, many or a class for expanded clones.

DNA: TGTGCCAGCAGCCTAGGACAGGGGGACTATGGCTACACCTTC; CDR3: CASSLGQGDYGYTF; J: TRBJ1-2; D: TRBD1; size: .; V: TRBV11-3
DNA: TGTGCCAGCAGCTACAACAGGGACAACTATGGCTACACCTTC; CDR3: CASSYNRDNYGYTF; J: TRBJ1-2; D: .; size: few; V: TRBV7-8
DNA: TGTGCCAGCACCCCTGGGGTCGGCGAGCAGTTCTTC; CDR3: CASTPGVGEQFF; J: TRBJ2-1; D: .; size: .; V: TRBV6-5
DNA: TGCGCCAGCAGCTTTTCGGCGATGGGGAGAGCTAGCGGAGCTAGCACAGATACGCAGTATTTT; CDR3: CASSFSAMGRASGASTDTQYF; J: TRBJ2-3; D: TRBD2; size: .; V: TRBV5-1
DNA: TGCAGCGTATCGACTAGCGGCTACGAGCAGTACTTC; CDR3: CSVSTSGYEQYF; J: TRBJ2-7; D: TRBD2; size: .; V: TRBV29-1
DNA: TGCAGCGTTGTGGGCGGGAATAACTACGAGCAGTACTTC; CDR3: CSVVGGNNYEQYF; J: TRBJ2-7; D: .; size: once; V: TRBV29-1
DNA: TGTGCCAGTAGTATAAGGGGACTAGCGGGACCCACAGATACGCAGTATTTT; CDR3: CASSIRGLAGPTDTQYF; J: TRBJ2-3; D: TRBD2; size: .; V: TRBV19
DNA: TGTGCCACCAGCAGGGGACTAGCGGCCGGGGAGCTGTTTTTT; CDR3: CATSRGLAAGELFF; J: TRBJ2-2; D: TRBD2; size: .; V: TRBV15
DNA: TGTGCCAGCAGACCGCCGGGGTGGGGCGGGGAGCTGTTTTTT; CDR3: CASRPPGWGGELFF; J: TRBJ2-2; D: .; size: .; V: TRBV28
DNA: TGCGCCAGCAGCTTCCAACTGGACAGGTCAGATACGCAGTATTTT; CDR3: CASSFQLDRSDTQYF; J: TRBJ2-3; D: TRBD1; size: .; V: TRBV5-1
DNA: TGTGCCAGTAGTATAAAAGCAGGTAATCAGCCCCAGCATTTT; CDR3: CASSIKAGNQPQHF; J: TRBJ1-5; D: .; size: once; V: TRBV19
DNA: TGTGCCAGCAGCGTAACCGGGACAGTGACCGGGGAGCTGTTTTTT; CDR3: CASSVTGTVTGELFF; J: TRBJ2-2; D: TRBD1; size: .; V: TRBV9
DNA: TGTGCCAGCAGTTTATGGGGGTACGAGCAGTACTTC; CDR3: CASSLWGYEQYF; J: TRBJ2-7; D: .; size: .; V: TRBV27
DNA: TGTGCCAGTAGTATAGAAAATGGACAGGACTACGAGCAGTACTTC; CDR3: CASSIENGQDYEQYF; J: TRBJ2-7; D: TRBD1; size: once; V: TRBV19
DNA: TGTGCCAGCAGCTCGACTTCATTGACCGGCTACACCTTC; CDR3: CASSSTSLTGYTF; J: TRBJ1-2; D: .; size: .; V: TRBV7-2
DNA: TGTGCCAGCAGCCTCGCGGGGCTTCTGAACACTGAAGCTTTCTTT; CDR3: CASSLAGLLNTEAFF; J: TRBJ1-1; D: .; size: .; V: TRBV5-6
DNA: TGTGCCTGGAGTGTAGACGCGGACAATGAGCAGTTCTTC; CDR3: CAWSVDADNEQFF; J: TRBJ2-1; D: .; size: .; V: TRBV30
DNA: TGTGCCAGTAGTATAGCTTCTCCGCCGAACACTGAAGCTTTCTTT; CDR3: CASSIASPPNTEAFF; J: TRBJ1-1; D: .; size: .; V: TRBV19
DNA: TGTGCCTGGAGCGACACTGATTCACCCCTCCACTTT; CDR3: CAWSDTDSPLHF; J: TRBJ1-6; D: .; size: .; V: TRBV30
DNA: TGTGCCATCAGTGAGTCCCGGCAGACACCCAAGAACACTGAAGCTTTCTTT; CDR3: CAISESRQTPKNTEAFF; J: TRBJ1-1; D: .; size: few; V: TRBV10-3
DNA: TGTGCCAGCAGCGTAGGAAGGGGGGCGCACGGGAACACTGAAGCTTTCTTT; CDR3: CASSVGRGAHGNTEAFF; J: TRBJ1-1; D: .; size: .; V: TRBV9
DNA: TGTGCCAGCAGCTACCCCAAGCCAAGGGCAGATACGCAGTATTTT; CDR3: CASSYPKPRADTQYF; J: TRBJ2-3; D: .; size: .; V: TRBV7-9
DNA: TGTGCCAGCAGCAAAGATGGACAGGGGGCTCTCCTCGTTTATGGCTACACCTTC; CDR3: CASSKDGQGALLVYGYTF; J: TRBJ1-2; D: TRBD1; size: .; V: TRBV7-9
DNA: TGTGCCAGCAGCACTCAAGGGGCCGCTAACTATGGCTACACCTTC; CDR3: CASSTQGAANYGYTF; J: TRBJ1-2; D: .; size: .; V: TRBV21-1
DNA: TGTGCCAGCAGCTCCCGAGCCGGACAGGGATGGAGTGAAAAACTGTTTTTT; CDR3: CASSSRAGQGWSEKLFF; J: TRBJ1-4; D: TRBD1; size: .; V: TRBV11-2
DNA: TGTGCCTGGAGTGTGACTCGGAACACTGAAGCTTTCTTT; CDR3: CAWSVTRNTEAFF; J: TRBJ1-1; D: .; size: .; V: TRBV30
DNA: TGTGCCACCAGCAAGGAGGCCTCCGGTTACAATCAGCCCCAGCATTTT; CDR3: CATSKEASGYNQPQHF; J: TRBJ1-5; D: .; size: few; V: TRBV15
DNA: TGTGCCAGCAGCTTGGATCCTAGCGGGAAGTACGAGCAGTACTTC; CDR3: CASSLDPSGKYEQYF; J: TRBJ2-7; D: TRBD2; size: .; V: TRBV5-6
DNA: TGTGCCAGCAGCTTAGGGGACAGGGTTTACAATGAGCAGTTCTTC; CDR3: CASSLGDRVYNEQFF; J: TRBJ2-1; D: TRBD1; size: .; V: TRBV7-9
DNA: TGTGCCAGCTCACCACCAGCGGGGGAGACCCAGTACTTC; CDR3: CASSPPAGETQYF; J: TRBJ2-5; D: TRBD2; size: .; V: TRBV18
DNA: TGTGCCAGCAGCCGGGGGGGTAGCAATCAGCCCCAGCATTTT; CDR3: CASSRGGSNQPQHF; J: TRBJ1-5; D: .; size: .; V: TRBV7-9
DNA: TGTGCCAGCAGCTTGGCTCTAGGGTCCCTTACTAACTATGGCTACACCTTC; CDR3: CASSLALGSLTNYGYTF; J: TRBJ1-2; D: .; size: .; V: TRBV5-5
DNA: TGTGCCAGCAGCCGACGACTAGGGGGGAACAATGAGCAGTTCTTC; CDR3: CASSRRLGGNNEQFF; J: TRBJ2-1; D: .; size: once; V: TRBV11-3
DNA: TGTGCCAGCACACGGGGAAGCACAGATACGCAGTATTTT; CDR3: CASTRGSTDTQYF; J: TRBJ2-3; D: .; size: .; V: TRBV9
DNA: TGTGCCAGTACCCCTTGGAGGGAAAGCCAAGGCTACACCTTC; CDR3: CASTPWRESQGYTF; J: TRBJ1-2; D: .; size: once; V: TRBV19
DNA: TGTGCCAGCTCACCACTGTCTGGAGGACAGGGGACTTCTGGAAACACCATATATTTT; CDR3: CASSPLSGGQGTSGNTIYF; J: TRBJ1-3; D: TRBD1; size: .; V: TRBV18
DNA: TGTGCCAGCAGCTTAGTCCGCAATGAGCAGTTCTTC; CDR3: CASSLVRNEQFF; J: TRBJ2-1; D: .; size: .; V: TRBV11-2
DNA: TGTGCCAGCAGCTTCGGTCCGGGGGCCGGGGAGCTGTTTTTT; CDR3: CASSFGPGAGELFF; J: TRBJ2-2; D: .; size: .; V: TRBV5-8
DNA: TGTGCCACCGCAGGGGCCGAGGCCACTGAAGCTTTCTTT; CDR3: CATAGAEATEAFF; J: TRBJ1-1; D: .; size: .; V: TRBV7-2
DNA: TGTGCCAGCAGCCAAGATGGGGCTAGCGGGAGAGACAATGAGCAGTTCTTC; CDR3: CASSQDGASGRDNEQFF; J: TRBJ2-1; D: TRBD2; size: .; V: TRBV14
DNA: TGTGCCAGCAGCTATGGGACTAGCGGGAGGGGATATCTCAACGAGCAGTTCTTC; CDR3: CASSYGTSGRGYLNEQFF; J: TRBJ2-1; D: TRBD2; size: .; V: TRBV5-5
DNA: TGTGCCAGTAGTATAGGACCCCGAATGCCGATATCCTACAATGAGCAGTTCTTC; CDR3: CASSIGPRMPISYNEQFF; J: TRBJ2-1; D: .; size: once; V: TRBV19
DNA: TGTGCCACCAGCAGAGAAAGGGCCAGGGACAATGAGCAGTTCTTC; CDR3: CATSRERARDNEQFF; J: TRBJ2-1; D: .; size: .; V: TRBV15
DNA: TGTGCCAGCAGTTACTTGGGGGGTCCCCAGCATTTT; CDR3: CASSYLGGPQHF; J: TRBJ1-5; D: .; size: .; V: TRBV6-5
DNA: TGTGCCAGCTCACCATGGCAGGCTAGCGGGATTAACTACGAGCAGTACTTC; CDR3: CASSPWQASGINYEQYF; J: TRBJ2-7; D: TRBD2; size: .; V: TRBV18
DNA: TGTGCCAGCAGCTCGCCGACAAACATCAATCAGCCCCAGCATTTT; CDR3: CASSSPTNINQPQHF; J: TRBJ1-5; D: .; size: once; V: TRBV7-2
DNA: TGTGCCAGCTCACCACCGGCGACTAGCGGGAGGATAGATACGCAGTATTTT; CDR3: CASSPPATSGRIDTQYF; J: TRBJ2-3; D: TRBD2; size: .; V: TRBV18
DNA: TGTGCCAGCTCCCGGGACTTTGGTAATTCACCCCTCCACTTT; CDR3: CASSRDFGNSPLHF; J: TRBJ1-6; D: .; size: .; V: TRBV2
DNA: TGTGCCAGCAGCCAAGCTTCGGCCTACGAGCAGTACTTC; CDR3: CASSQASAYEQYF; J: TRBJ2-7; D: .; size: .; V: TRBV4-2